One sample yielded the 27 T cell receptor beta chains listed below, sequenced in a study of vaccination and CD4 T cells after COVID-19. Sample time point: late sampling 161 to 241 days after vaccination in three convalescent patients. Treatment given: approximately 9-day PBMC culture with coronavirus spike peptide pools or control peptides (ViraFEST assay). Which antigens these TCRs recognize remains unknown. CD4+ T cells that had been cultured provided DNA sequenced with the Oncomine TCR Beta short-read assay. TCRdb re-derived calls from the PCR reads in MiXCR, one entry per CDR3 protein. Among about 22,000 distinct CDR3 sequences, about 35% were seen once, and the ten largest hold roughly 9%. The sample in question was CD4+ T cells from blood, cultured in vitro, obtained about 7 months after SARS-CoV-2 vaccination. These receptors all come from a human donor who had recovered from COVID-19.

This clonotype occurred a few times. The chain recombines TRBV7-9 with TRBJ2-1; TRBD2 aligns across 11 bases. Germline CDR1 SEHNR, CDR2 FQNEAQ (reference sequence). The CDR3 runs 15 residues. With 5 bases clipped from V and 8 bases from J, the junction kept 8 bases outside the gene matches. In nucleotides, the CDR3 is TGTGCCAGCAGCCCTCGAAATAGCGGGAGGGATGAGCAGTTCTTC. It codes for CASSPRNSGRDEQFF.

This clonotype was detected only a few times. The chain has TRBV7-3 and TRBJ2-1; D is possibly TRBD2 (5 bases). Germline CDR1 reads SGHTA; CDR2 reads FQGTGA. Trimming took 5 bases from V and 6 from J, leaving 17 bases between them. The CDR3 sequence is 15 residues long. The CDR3 DNA follows: TGTGCCAGCAGCCACTACGGGAACCGGCCCAATGAGCAGTTCTTC. This codes for CASSHYGNRPNEQFF.

This clonotype was counted once. The chain links TRBV28 to TRBJ2-5; the match to TRBD1 covers 9 bases. The germline CDR1 and CDR2 sequences are MDHEN and SYDVKM. The CDR3 extends over 15 amino acids. V was pared by 5 bases and J by 4 bases, with 8 bases of the junction left unmatched. CDR3 sequence: CASSAQGAVGETQYF. The CDR3 DNA sequence: TGTGCCAGCAGTGCACAGGGGGCGGTGGGAGAGACCCAGTACTTC.

On this clonotype: At one of its ends the junction is not consistent with the germline gene, which may arise from a read error. This rearrangement joins TRBV10-3 to TRBJ2-6; D tentatively fits TRBD1 or TRBD2 (5 bases each). The CDR3 covers 18 residues. Germline loops: CDR1 ENHRY, CDR2 SYGVKD. The CDR3 spells CAISVVPGSLSGANALTF. The CDR3 nucleotides are TGTGCCATCAGTGTTGTTCCGGGGAGCTTGTCTGGGGCCAACGCCCTGACTTTC.

This sequence joins TRBV28 and TRBJ2-7; D tentatively reads TRBD1 or TRBD2 (5 bases each). Germline lookup yields CDR1 MDHEN and CDR2 SYDVKM. The V gene lost 7 bases and the J gene lost 2 bases, with 18 bases spanning the gap. CDR3 length: 15 residues. The CDR3 loop is CASTTSGTTAYEQYF. In nucleotides, the CDR3 is TGTGCCAGCACCACCTCCGGGACCACAGCCTACGAGCAGTACTTC.

A few counts support this clonotype. The chain couples TRBV7-8 to TRBJ2-4, with TRBD1 as a possible D gene (7 bases). In germline, CDR1 is SGHVS, CDR2 FQNEAQ. With 5 bases removed from V and 8 bases from J, the gap between germline ends came to 13 bases. CDR3 length equals 13 residues. The CDR3 reads CASSPRDSYIQYF. The CDR3 bases are TGTGCCAGCAGCCCGCGGGACAGCTACATTCAGTACTTC.

V gene TRBV27 combines with J gene TRBJ2-1, with 7 bases matching TRBD2. The CDR3 has 15 residues. Germline V gives CDR1 MNHEY, CDR2 SMNVEV (reference sequence). The V segment lost 6 bases and the J segment 0 bases; nucleotides outside the gene matches: 5. This chain's CDR3 is CASRRAGSSYNEQFF. The CDR3 region has the DNA TGTGCCAGCAGAAGAGCGGGGTCCTCCTACAATGAGCAGTTCTTC.

The rearrangement links TRBV20-1 to TRBJ2-1; TRBD2 agrees at 15 bases. The CDR3 totals 16 residues. V dropped 0 bases and J dropped 7; count of bases not matched to a gene: 4. Germline-derived CDR1 and CDR2 are DFQATT and SNEGSKA (reference sequence). For the CDR3, the DNA is TGCAGTGCTAGAGATGGAGGGACTAGCGGGAGGAATGAGCAGTTCTTC. Encoded protein: CSARDGGTSGRNEQFF.

The V and J genes are TRBV28 and TRBJ1-2; a weak D match, TRBD1 (6 bases). Germline CDR1 is MDHEN and CDR2 is SYDVKM. Between the trimmed V and J ends, which lost 6 bases and 4 bases, there was a span of 24 bases. The CDR3 contains 17 residues. CDR3 coding DNA: TGTGCCAGCAGCCACGCCGGGGGGACAAGTCTGAGCTATGGCTACACCTTC. The encoded protein is CASSHAGGTSLSYGYTF.

The chain's CDR3 is CSANPLQDTQYF. The DNA of the CDR3 is TGCAGTGCTAATCCCCTGCAAGATACGCAGTATTTT. The chain carries TRBV20-1 and TRBJ2-3; D gene unclear. Trimming removed 4 bases at V and 5 bases at J, with 10 bases between. CDR1 is DFQATT, CDR2 SNEGSKA, per germline (reference sequence). The CDR3 has 12 amino acids.

The rearrangement joins TRBV4-1 to TRBJ2-7, with 9 positions matching TRBD2. Trimming cost V 0 bases and J 2 bases; bases outside gene matches: 11. Germline-derived CDR1 and CDR2 are MGHRA and YSYEKL. The CDR3 is made up of 18 amino acids. This CDR3 reads CASSQDPAGRGRAYEQYF. CDR3 coding DNA: TGCGCCAGCAGCCAAGATCCTGCCGGCCGCGGGAGGGCCTACGAGCAGTACTTC.

The rearrangement links TRBV6-1 to TRBJ1-5; no reliable D call. The germline V gene encodes CDR1 MNHNS and CDR2 SASEGT. The V end was cut by 4 bases, the J end by 4 bases, with 8 bases between. There are 13 residues in the CDR3. CDR3 nucleotides: TGTGCCAGCAGTGGTCAGATTAATCAGCCCCAGCATTTT. It yields the protein CASSGQINQPQHF.

This clonotype was counted between two and nine times. The chain has TRBV20-1 and TRBJ1-3; possible D gene TRBD1, 5 bases. The germline V and J ends were trimmed by 3 bases and 1 base, with 10 bases remaining between them. From germline, CDR1 is DFQATT and CDR2 SNEGSKA (reference sequence). There are 14 residues in the CDR3. As DNA, the CDR3 is TGCAGTGCTAGCCGGGGGGAATCTGGAAACACCATATATTTT. As protein: CSASRGESGNTIYF.

The genes are TRBV6-5 and TRBJ1-2; TRBD1 might be the D (5 bases). The CDR3 has 14 residues. V lost 4 bases, J lost 3 bases, and 12 bases lay in between. Germline CDR1 is MNHEY and CDR2 is SVGAGI. This CDR3 is CASSLSGDDYGYTF. CDR3 coding DNA: TGTGCCAGCAGTTTATCCGGGGACGACTATGGCTACACCTTC.

By share, this clonotype counts as medium-sized. This chain connects TRBV6-1 to TRBJ2-7; 8 bases fit TRBD1. Germline assignment: CDR1 MNHNS and CDR2 SASEGT. The CDR3 runs to 14 residues. V lost 7 bases and J lost 5; bases outside the gene matches: 10. As DNA, the CDR3 is TGTGCCAGCAAATTTGGACAGGGTAGCGACGAGCAGTACTTC. Translating it yields CASKFGQGSDEQYF.

The sample holds a few counts of this clonotype. The chain joins TRBV7-2 to TRBJ2-5, with a weak D call TRBD2 (5 bases). V was clipped by 5 bases and J by 5 bases, with 12 bases between them. The germline CDR1 and CDR2 sequences are SGHTA and FQGNSA. The length of the CDR3 is 13 residues. The CDR3 DNA follows: TGTGCCAGCAGCCCCCGGACGGGGGAGACCCAGTACTTC. It encodes CASSPRTGETQYF.

As for this clonotype: One junction end disagrees with the germline gene, perhaps due to a read error. CDR3 DNA: TGTGCCAGCAGCGTAGCGGGAGTTCCCTACGAGCAGTACTTC. It yields the protein CASSVAGVPYEQYF. The chain uses TRBV7-2 and TRBJ2-7; the match to TRBD2 covers 9 bases. Germline CDR1 reads SGHTA; CDR2 reads FQGNSA. The CDR3 has 14 amino acids.

This chain uses TRBV27 with TRBJ1-2, with a tentative D call TRBD1 (6 bases). The germline CDR1 and CDR2 sequences are MNHEY and SMNVEV (reference sequence). Trimming left V 5 bases short and J 4 bases short, with 11 bases between. The CDR3 length is 13 residues. This CDR3 reads CASSLQGSYGYTF. DNA for the CDR3: TGTGCCAGCAGTCTACAGGGTTCCTATGGCTACACCTTC.

This clonotype was seen more than once but under ten times. The chain uses TRBV20-1 and TRBJ2-5; 7 bases fit TRBD2. CDR1 and CDR2 from the germline V gene are DFQATT and SNEGSKA (reference sequence). The CDR3 length is 14 residues. The V and J ends lost 6 bases and 4 bases, in that order; junction bases with no gene match: 11. CDR3 coding DNA: TGCAGTGCGGAGGGTCGCGGGAGAGGAGAGACCCAGTACTTC. It translates to CSAEGRGRGETQYF.

There are a few counts of this clonotype. The rearrangement uses TRBV20-1 and TRBJ1-5, with 9 bases matching TRBD1. Looked up from germline, CDR1 is DFQATT and CDR2 is SNEGSKA (reference sequence). J lost 5 bases, V lost 7 bases, and 3 bases had no gene match. The CDR3 is 12 amino acids. CDR3 amino acids: CSVTGGDQPQHF. As DNA, the CDR3 is TGCAGTGTGACAGGGGGAGATCAGCCCCAGCATTTT.

This clonotype was recorded a few times. The chain carries TRBV20-1 and TRBJ2-1; 11 bases match TRBD2. Losses at the gene ends were 5 bases for V and 2 bases for J; bases not matched to a gene: 8. Germline CDR1 reads DFQATT; CDR2 reads SNEGSKA (reference sequence). This CDR3 contains 16 residues. The CDR3 DNA sequence: TGCAGTGCTGGAATAGCGGGAGGGACCCCCTACAATGAGCAGTTCTTC. Translation: CSAGIAGGTPYNEQFF.

This sequence joins TRBV24-1 and TRBJ2-5; possibly TRBD1 or TRBD2 for D (6 bases each). Germline V gene lookup returns CDR1 KGHDR and CDR2 SFDVKD. V dropped 4 bases and J dropped 6 bases, with 20 bases sitting between them. This CDR3 comprises 16 residues. The CDR3 reads CATSDSGGPGAKTQYF. CDR3 sequence (DNA): TGTGCCACCAGTGACTCCGGGGGCCCGGGCGCGAAGACCCAGTACTTC.

In its sample, this clonotype was seen a few times. The V gene is TRBV20-1, the J gene TRBJ2-7; 10 nucleotides line up with TRBD2. Per germline, CDR1 DFQATT and CDR2 SNEGSKA (reference sequence). Trimming cost V 3 bases and J 3 bases; bases outside gene matches: 11. CDR3 size: 16 residues. The CDR3 coding sequence is TGCAGTGCTAGGGGGGCTAGCGGGAGTATGGTCTACGAGCAGTACTTC. Translating gives CSARGASGSMVYEQYF.

This clonotype has only a few counts. The rearrangement uses TRBV20-1 and TRBJ1-1, with D possibly TRBD1 on 5 matching bases. Trimming shortened V by 1 base and J by 6 bases, and 15 bases separated the two germline ends. The CDR3 is made up of 14 amino acids. The germline CDR1 and CDR2 sequences are DFQATT and SNEGSKA (reference sequence). CDR3 amino acids: CSARGDGTASEAFF. The CDR3 nucleotides read TGCAGTGCTAGAGGGGACGGCACCGCCTCTGAAGCTTTCTTT.

The chain has TRBV7-2 and TRBJ2-3; TRBD1 matches 9 bases. Germline assignment: CDR1 SGHTA and CDR2 FQGNSA. CDR3 length: 15 amino acids. V lost 4 bases and J lost 10; bases outside the gene matches: 12. The DNA for the CDR3 is TGTGCCAGCAGCTCCGTCCCGGGACAGGGAGGGCCGCAGTATTTT. Amino acids: CASSSVPGQGGPQYF.

This clonotype showed up just a few times. The chain employs TRBV4-2 and TRBJ1-1; D might be TRBD1 (5 bases). The CDR3 length is 15 residues. Germline V gene data show CDR1 as LGHNA and CDR2 as YNFKEQ. Trimming removed 0 bases from V and 6 bases from J, with 14 bases in between. CDR3 nucleotides: TGTGCCAGCAGCCAAGAACCAGGGTTGGTCGCTGAAGCTTTCTTT. This encodes CASSQEPGLVAEAFF.

This chain links TRBV19 with TRBJ2-5; no reliable D call. The V gene's germline CDR1 is LNHDA and CDR2 SQIVND (reference sequence). Trimming left V 6 bases short and J 5 bases short, with 13 bases between. The CDR3 consists of 13 residues. The CDR3 region is CASSDSGSETQYF. CDR3 nucleotide sequence: TGTGCCAGTAGCGATTCCGGGTCCGAGACCCAGTACTTC. The full variable domain, with the rest looked up from reference TRBV19 and TRBJ2-5, is DGGITQSPKYLFRKEGQNVTLSCEQNLNHDAMYWYRQDPGQGLRLIYYSQIVNDFQKGDIAEGYSVSREKKESFPLTVTSAQKNPTAFYLCASSDSGSETQYFGPGTRLLVL.